The T cell receptor beta chain described here comes from a study of beta chain features in type 1 diabetes. Trimming cost V 6 bases and J 2 bases, with 19 bases left between them. CDR1 LNHDA and CDR2 SQIVND come from the germline V gene (reference sequence). The CDR3 loop spans 16 amino acids. Expressed TCRB transcripts got sequenced, as all isolated RNA was reverse transcribed. TCRdb's table, derived via immunoSEQ multiplex PCR, lists solely in-frame clones and lacks some. The sample carries hundreds of thousands of clones, 15% recorded once. Sequenced: naive CD4+ T cells from blood. The clonotype originates from a man between 18 and 29 years old in good health. This chain connects TRBV19 to TRBJ1-2; a possible D gene is TRBD1 (5 bases). The CDR3 here is CASRIAGVEQNYGYTF. As DNA, the CDR3 is TGTGCCAGTAGAATCGCGGGGGTCGAACAAAACTATGGCTACACCTTC.